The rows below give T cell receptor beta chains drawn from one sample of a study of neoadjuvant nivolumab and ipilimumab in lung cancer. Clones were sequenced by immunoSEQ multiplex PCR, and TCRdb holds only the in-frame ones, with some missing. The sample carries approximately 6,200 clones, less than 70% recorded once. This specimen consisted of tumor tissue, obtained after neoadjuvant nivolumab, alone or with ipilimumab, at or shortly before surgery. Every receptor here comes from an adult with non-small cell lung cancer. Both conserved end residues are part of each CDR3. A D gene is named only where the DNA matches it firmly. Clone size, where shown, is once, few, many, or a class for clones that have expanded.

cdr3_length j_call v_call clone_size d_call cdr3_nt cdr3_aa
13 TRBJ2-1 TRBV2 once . TGTGCCAGCAACCCAGCAGCTTACAATGAGCAGTTCTTC CASNPAAYNEQFF
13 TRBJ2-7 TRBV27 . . TGTGCCAGCGGTCGGTGGGGGGCTAACGAGCAGTACTTC CASGRWGANEQYF
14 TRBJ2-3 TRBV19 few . TGTGCCAGTAGTAACTACGGACGCACAGATACGCAGTATTTT CASSNYGRTDTQYF
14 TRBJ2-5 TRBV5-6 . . TGTGCCAGCAGCTCTACAGGTTACCAAGAGACCCAGTACTTC CASSSTGYQETQYF
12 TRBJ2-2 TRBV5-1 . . TGCGCCAGCCGCTGGGTCACCGGGGAGCTGTTTTTT CASRWVTGELFF
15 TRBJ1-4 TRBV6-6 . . TGTGCCAGCAGTTTCACCGGGACGGACGAGGAAAAACTGTTTTTT CASSFTGTDEEKLFF
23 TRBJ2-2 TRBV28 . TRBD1 TGTGCCAGCAGTTCTACGTTCCAGGGGGCCCTGCGAATCGGCGTTAAGAACACCGGGGAGCTGTTTTTT CASSSTFQGALRIGVKNTGELFF
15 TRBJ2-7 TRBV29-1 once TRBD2 TGCAGCGTTGAAACGGCTAGCGGAAGCTCCTACGAGCAGTACTTC CSVETASGSSYEQYF
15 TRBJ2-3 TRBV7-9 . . TGTGCCAGCAGCCTGGGGGGTCTGGGAGCAGATACGCAGTATTTT CASSLGGLGADTQYF
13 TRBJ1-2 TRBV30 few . TGTGCCTGGAGTAGGGCACACCAAGGAGGCTACACCTTC CAWSRAHQGGYTF
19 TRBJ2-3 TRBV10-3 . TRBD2 TGTGCCATCAGAGACCTGGCCGGGACTAGCGGGAGGACCCCGGATACGCAGTATTTT CAIRDLAGTSGRTPDTQYF
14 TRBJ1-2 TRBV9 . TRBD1 TGTGCCAGCAGCGTAGAGGCAGGGGGAAGGAATCCCAGCTTC CASSVEAGGRNPSF